This T cell receptor (beta chain) was obtained from a study of blood T cell repertoires in COVID-19. Deletions cut 0 bases from V and 8 bases from J, with 17 bases between. The germline CDR1 and CDR2 sequences are LGHNA and YSLEER. The CDR3 spans 16 residues. This table comes from immunoSEQ multiplex PCR, and its TCRdb copy is limited to in-frame clones, with some not included. The table includes about 260,000 clones, 87% detected once. Sequencing was done on a sample of peripheral blood. The chain carries TRBV4-3 and TRBJ1-3, with D possibly matching TRBD1 (6 bases). This TCR came from a woman between 40 and 50 years old who had recovered from COVID-19. This CDR3 reads CASSQEQSRTADTIYF. Written as DNA, the CDR3 is TGCGCCAGCAGCCAAGAACAGTCCAGGACAGCGGACACCATATATTTT.